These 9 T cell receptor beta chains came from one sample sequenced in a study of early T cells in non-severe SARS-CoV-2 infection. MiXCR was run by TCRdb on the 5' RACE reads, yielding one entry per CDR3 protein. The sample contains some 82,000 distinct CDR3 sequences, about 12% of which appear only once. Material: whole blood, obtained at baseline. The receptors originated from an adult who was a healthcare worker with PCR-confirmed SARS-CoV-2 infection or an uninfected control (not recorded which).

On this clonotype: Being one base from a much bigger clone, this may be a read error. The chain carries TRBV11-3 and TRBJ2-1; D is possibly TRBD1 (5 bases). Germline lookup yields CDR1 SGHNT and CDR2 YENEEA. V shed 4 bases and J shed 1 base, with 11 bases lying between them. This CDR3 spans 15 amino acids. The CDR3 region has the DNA TGTGCCAGCAGCTCTGCGAGACAGTCCTACAATGAGCAGTTCTTC. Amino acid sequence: CASSSARQSYNEQFF.

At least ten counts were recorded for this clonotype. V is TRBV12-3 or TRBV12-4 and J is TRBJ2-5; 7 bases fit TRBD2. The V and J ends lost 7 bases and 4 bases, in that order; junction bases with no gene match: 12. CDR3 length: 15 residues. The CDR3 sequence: CASTSPLGGGETQYF. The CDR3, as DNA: TGTGCCAGCACCTCCCCCTTAGGCGGGGGAGAGACCCAGTACTTC.

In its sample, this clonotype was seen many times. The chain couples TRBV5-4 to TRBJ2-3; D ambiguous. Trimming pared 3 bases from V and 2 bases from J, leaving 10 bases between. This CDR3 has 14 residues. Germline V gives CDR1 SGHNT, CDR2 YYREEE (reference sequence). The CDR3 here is CASSSDGVTDTQYF. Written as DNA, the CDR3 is TGTGCCAGCAGCTCCGACGGAGTCACAGATACGCAGTATTTT.

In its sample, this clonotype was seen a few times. The CDR3 loop is CASSLVLGMGTGELFF. CDR3 coding DNA: TGTGCCAGCAGCTTAGTTTTGGGGATGGGCACCGGGGAGCTGTTTTTT. V and J are TRBV11-2 and TRBJ2-2; no definite D call. This CDR3 is built from 16 residues. Trimming shortened V by 1 base and J by 4 bases, and 13 bases separated the two germline ends. CDR1 and CDR2 (germline): SGHAT, FQNNGV.

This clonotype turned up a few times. In DNA form, the CDR3 reads TGTGCCAGCAGTTTATCCGACGTTAGGACAGAAGCTTTCTTT. Encoded protein: CASSLSDVRTEAFF. The chain combines TRBV28 with TRBJ1-1; tentatively, D is TRBD1 (5 bases). Germline V gene data show CDR1 as MDHEN and CDR2 as SYDVKM. This CDR3 has 14 amino acids. V lost 1 base and J 8 bases, leaving 14 bases between the germline ends.

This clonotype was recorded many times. The CDR3 loop is CASSPPGVAVYEQYF. The CDR3 DNA reads TGTGCCAGCAGCCCCCCAGGGGTAGCGGTCTACGAGCAGTACTTC. This chain connects TRBV4-2 to TRBJ2-7, with D tentatively TRBD1 or TRBD2 (6 bases each). Looked up from germline, CDR1 is LGHNA and CDR2 is YNFKEQ. Trimming shortened V by 4 bases and J by 3 bases, and 16 bases separated the two germline ends. This CDR3 is 15 amino acids long.

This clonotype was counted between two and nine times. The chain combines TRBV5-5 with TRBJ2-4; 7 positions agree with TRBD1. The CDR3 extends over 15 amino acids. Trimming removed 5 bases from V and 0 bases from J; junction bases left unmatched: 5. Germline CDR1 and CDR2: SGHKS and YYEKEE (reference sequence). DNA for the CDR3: TGTGCCAGCAGGGATCAGGGGGTAGCCAAAAACATTCAGTACTTC. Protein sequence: CASRDQGVAKNIQYF.

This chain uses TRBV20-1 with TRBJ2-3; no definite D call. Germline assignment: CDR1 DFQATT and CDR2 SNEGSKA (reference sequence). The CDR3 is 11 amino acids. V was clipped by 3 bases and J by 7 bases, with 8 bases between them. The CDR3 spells CSASLPNTQYF. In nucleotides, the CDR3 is TGCAGTGCTAGCCTACCTAATACGCAGTATTTT.

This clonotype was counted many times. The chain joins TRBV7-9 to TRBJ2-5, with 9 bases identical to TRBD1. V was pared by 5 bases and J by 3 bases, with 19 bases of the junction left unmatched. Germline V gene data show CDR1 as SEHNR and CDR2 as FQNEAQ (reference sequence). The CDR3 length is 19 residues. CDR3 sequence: CASSVRGQGGGYGKETQYF. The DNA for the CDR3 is TGTGCCAGCAGCGTTAGGGGACAGGGAGGAGGATATGGAAAAGAGACCCAGTACTTC.